One and the same sample provided the 18 T cell receptor beta chains below, sequenced in a study of OX40 agonist ivuxolimab in advanced cancers. Profiling relied on immunoSEQ multiplex PCR, and the TCRdb table lists in-frame clones only, not all of them. Of about 15,000 clones in the sample, about four fifths were seen once. Source: CD4+ or CD8+ T cells sorted from blood, taken in a trial of the OX40 agonist ivuxolimab. These receptors originate from an adult with an advanced solid tumor such as melanoma, head and neck, liver or kidney cancer.

This clone is judged medium-sized. The CDR3 DNA sequence: TGTGCCAGTAGTGAGGTCTTGAACACTGAAGCTTTCTTT. Its translation: CASSEVLNTEAFF. The V gene is TRBV19, the J gene TRBJ1-1; D unresolved. Trimming pared 5 bases from V and 0 bases from J, leaving 7 bases between. Germline V gives CDR1 LNHDA, CDR2 SQIVND (reference sequence). The CDR3 sequence is 13 residues long.

The chain carries TRBV6-1 and TRBJ1-2; possibly TRBD1 for D (5 bases). The length of the CDR3 is 15 residues. Germline-derived CDR1 and CDR2 are MNHNS and SASEGT. With 3 bases removed from V and 3 bases from J, the gap between germline ends came to 14 bases. The chain's CDR3 is CASSERLQGDYGYTF. The CDR3, as DNA: TGTGCCAGCAGTGAGCGGCTCCAGGGAGACTATGGCTACACCTTC.

This sequence joins TRBV27 and TRBJ2-5; 8 bases are shared with TRBD1. The CDR3 contains 11 residues. V was pared by 10 bases and J by 5 bases, with 3 bases of the junction left unmatched. The V gene's germline CDR1 is MNHEY and CDR2 SMNVEV (reference sequence). The CDR3 nucleotides are TGTGCCACCAGGACAGGGGAGACCCAGTACTTC. It is translated as CATRTGETQYF.

This clone was counted a few times. The rearrangement joins TRBV6-1 to TRBJ1-5; D remains unclear. Trimming took 7 bases from V and 3 from J, leaving 4 bases between them. Germline loops: CDR1 MNHNS, CDR2 SASEGT. The CDR3 sequence is 11 residues long. The DNA of the CDR3 is TGTGCCAGCATGCACAATCAGCCCCAGCATTTT. Translated: CASMHNQPQHF.

Concerning this clone: The junction departs from the called germline gene at one end, perhaps through a read error. The chain combines TRBV5-1 with TRBJ2-6, with D perhaps being TRBD1 or TRBD2 (6 bases each). The CDR3 spans 15 residues. Per germline, CDR1 SGHRS and CDR2 YFSETQ. CDR3 residues: CASSPLYPGANVPTF. The DNA for the CDR3 is TGCGCCAGCAGCCCTTTATATCCGGGGGCCAACGTCCCGACTTTC.

This chain joins TRBV2 and TRBJ2-7, with 8 bases matching TRBD1. Germline CDR1 is SNHLY and CDR2 is FYNNEI. J lost 3 bases, V lost 10 bases, and 2 bases had no gene match. The length of the CDR3 is 11 residues. Here the CDR3 reads CAMTGDYEQYF. The CDR3 bases are TGTGCCATGACAGGGGACTACGAGCAGTACTTC. Full variable domain (missing parts from reference TRBV2 and TRBJ2-7): EPEVTQTPSHQVTQMGQEVILRCVPISNHLYFYWYRQILGQKVEFLVSFYNNEISEKSEIFDDQFSVERPDGSNFTLKIRSTKLEDSAMYFCAMTGDYEQYFGPGTRLTVT.

CDR3 residues: CASSPTMSYEQYF. CDR3 DNA sequence: TGTGCCAGCAGCCCGACGATGTCCTACGAGCAGTACTTC. This chain uses TRBV14 with TRBJ2-7; D not certain. Looked up from germline, CDR1 is SGHDN and CDR2 is FVKESK. This CDR3 region has 13 residues. V dropped 4 bases and J dropped 1 base, with 8 bases sitting between them.

This chain uses TRBV7-9 with TRBJ2-5; 11 bases fit TRBD1. CDR3 length: 16 amino acids. CDR1 is SEHNR, CDR2 FQNEAQ, per germline (reference sequence). V gave up 5 bases and J gave up 3 bases; unmatched junction bases: 8. The CDR3 loop reads CASSPKDRGPEETQYF. CDR3 sequence (DNA): TGTGCCAGCAGCCCAAAGGACAGGGGGCCAGAAGAGACCCAGTACTTC.

The gene calls are TRBV9 and TRBJ2-5; 16 positions agree with TRBD2. CDR3 size: 19 residues. CDR1 and CDR2 (germline): SGDLS, YYNGEE. With 0 bases clipped from V and 5 bases from J, the junction kept 10 bases outside the gene matches. The CDR3 reads CASSVVPGLAGGPQETQYF. The CDR3 DNA sequence: TGTGCCAGCAGCGTAGTCCCGGGACTAGCGGGAGGGCCGCAGGAGACCCAGTACTTC.

The V gene is TRBV5-6, the J gene TRBJ1-4, with TRBD1 matching 10 bases. V lost 4 bases, J lost 8 bases, and 5 bases stayed unmatched. The V gene's germline CDR1 is SGHDT and CDR2 YYEEEE. This CDR3 spans 14 amino acids. Written as DNA, the CDR3 is TGTGCCAGCAGCCTGGGGACAGGGGTGGAAAAACTGTTTTTT. Translating it yields CASSLGTGVEKLFF. The full variable domain, completed using reference TRBV5-6 and TRBJ1-4, is DAGVTQSPTHLIKTRGQQVTLRCSPKSGHDTVSWYQQALGQGPQFIFQYYEEEERQRGNFPDRFSGHQFPNYSSELNVNALLLGDSALYLCASSLGTGVEKLFFGSGTQLSVL.

This rearrangement joins TRBV11-3 to TRBJ1-1, with D possibly matching TRBD1 (6 bases). Germline loops: CDR1 SGHNT, CDR2 YENEEA. Between the trimmed V and J ends, which lost 5 bases and 7 bases, there was a span of 20 bases. This CDR3 comprises 15 residues. The CDR3 here is CASSLRDRFSHEAFF. Here the CDR3 DNA reads TGTGCCAGCAGCCTCCGTGACAGGTTCTCACATGAAGCTTTCTTT.

The chain employs TRBV4-2 and TRBJ2-3, with D unclear. Germline-derived CDR1 and CDR2 are LGHNA and YNFKEQ. The CDR3 sequence is 14 residues long. Between the trimmed V and J ends, which lost 3 bases and 4 bases, there was a span of 11 bases. The CDR3 bases are TGTGCCAGCAGCCAGGTCGGTGTCTCAGATACGCAGTATTTT. It codes for CASSQVGVSDTQYF.

A remark on this clone: The CDR3 does not close with the conserved phenylalanine or tryptophan, likely indicating a read error. The chain uses TRBV5-4 and TRBJ1-2; TRBD1 matches at 7 bases. The junction had 8 bases not matched to a gene; V was cut back by 3 bases and J by 3 bases. The germline V gene has CDR1 SGHNT and CDR2 YYREEE (reference sequence). The CDR3 has 15 residues. Here the CDR3 reads CASSYPEGQYYGYTS. The CDR3 DNA sequence: TGTGCCAGCAGCTACCCGGAGGGACAGTACTATGGCTACACCTCC.

This clone was recorded a few times. This chain links TRBV5-1 with TRBJ2-1, with 11 bases aligning to TRBD2. CDR1 is SGHRS, CDR2 YFSETQ, per germline. V shed 5 bases and J 4 bases; nucleotides not matched to a gene: 5. The CDR3 is made up of 15 amino acids. CDR3 DNA: TGCGCCAGCAGATTCGGGACTAGCGGATACAATGAGCAGTTCTTC. It codes for CASRFGTSGYNEQFF.

The V and J genes are TRBV6-5 and TRBJ2-7, with 8 bases identical to TRBD2. V lost 5 bases to trimming and J lost 2 bases; unmatched junction nucleotides: 5. From germline, CDR1 is MNHEY and CDR2 SVGAGI. The CDR3 extends over 14 amino acids. CDR3 nucleotides: TGTGCCAGCAGTCCGGGACTAGTTGCCTACGAGCAGTACTTC. Protein product: CASSPGLVAYEQYF.

The chain uses TRBV7-8 and TRBJ1-2; possible D gene TRBD1, 5 bases. Per germline, CDR1 SGHVS and CDR2 FQNEAQ. Trimming removed 5 bases from V and 1 base from J, with 14 bases in between. The CDR3 is made up of 15 amino acids. The CDR3 loop is CASSHRDFLNYGYTF. CDR3 nucleotides: TGTGCCAGCAGCCACCGGGACTTCCTTAACTATGGCTACACCTTC.

This clone is a singleton in its sample. V is TRBV5-4 and J is TRBJ1-1; tentatively, D is TRBD1 (5 bases). The CDR3 loop spans 14 amino acids. V shed 1 base and J shed 6 bases, with 13 bases lying between them. The V gene's germline CDR1 is SGHNT and CDR2 YYREEE (reference sequence). CDR3 sequence (DNA): TGTGCCAGCAGCTTGTTTGGGGAAGGGGCTGAAGCTTTCTTT. Its translation is CASSLFGEGAEAFF.

The rearrangement links TRBV2 to TRBJ1-2; 8 bases agree with TRBD1. The CDR3 runs to 14 residues. Germline CDR1 and CDR2: SNHLY and FYNNEI. J gave up 4 bases and V 8 bases, and 9 bases lay outside the gene matches. The CDR3 nucleotides are TGTGCCAGCTCCCCAGGGGGCGGCAGCTATGGCTACACCTTC. Amino acids: CASSPGGGSYGYTF.